Shown below are 10 T cell receptor beta chains from a single sample sequenced in a study of blood T cell repertoires in COVID-19. This table comes from immunoSEQ multiplex PCR, and its TCRdb copy is limited to in-frame clones, with some not included. The sample lists some 100,000 clones, around 92% occurring once. The sequencing sample was made of peripheral blood. The receptors were gathered from a woman in her fifties or sixties with active COVID-19.

This clone was seen more than once but under ten times. This sequence joins TRBV4-1 and TRBJ1-2; the match to TRBD1 covers 8 bases. The germline gives CDR1 MGHRA, CDR2 YSYEKL. The CDR3 has 15 amino acids. J gave up 6 bases and V 4 bases, and 10 bases lay outside the gene matches. CDR3 nucleotides: TGCGCCAGCAGCCTTCAGGGACAGGTTTTGGATGGCTACACCTTC. Its protein is CASSLQGQVLDGYTF.

A single count supports this clone. Germline is not matched at one junction end, which may reflect a read error. V usage is TRBV7-7 and J usage is TRBJ2-7, with 13 positions matching TRBD2. Looked up from germline, CDR1 is SSHAT and CDR2 is FNYEAQ (reference sequence). This CDR3 region has 15 residues. CDR3 region: CASSLGTSGIHEQYF. DNA of the CDR3: TGTGCTAGCAGCCTCGGGACTAGCGGGATCCACGAGCAGTACTTC.

V usage is TRBV5-1 and J usage is TRBJ2-1; the match to TRBD2 covers 7 bases. The CDR3 is 16 amino acids. V was clipped by 0 bases and J by 4 bases; unmatched bases: 7. The germline V gene has CDR1 SGHRS and CDR2 YFSETQ. CDR3 protein: CASSLAASGSYNEQFF. DNA for the CDR3: TGCGCCAGCAGCTTGGCGGCTAGCGGTTCGTACAATGAGCAGTTCTTC. Supplemented by reference TRBV5-1 and TRBJ2-1, the full variable domain reads KAGVTQTPRYLIKTRGQQVTLSCSPISGHRSVSWYQQTPGQGLQFLFEYFSETQRNKGNFPGRFSGRQFSNSRSEMNVSTLELGDSALYLCASSLAASGSYNEQFFGPGTRLTVL.

The chain employs TRBV5-6 and TRBJ2-7, with D tentatively TRBD1 (5 bases). The length of the CDR3 is 12 residues. Germline values: CDR1 SGHDT, CDR2 YYEEEE. V was trimmed by 2 bases and J by 5 bases, leaving 8 bases between them. The CDR3 sequence: CASSFRVDEQYF. The CDR3 DNA reads TGTGCCAGCAGCTTCAGGGTAGACGAGCAGTACTTC.

The V and J genes are TRBV30 and TRBJ1-4; TRBD1 is a possible D gene (6 bases). With 2 bases removed from V and 7 bases from J, the gap between germline ends came to 17 bases. The CDR3 length is 15 residues. Germline CDR1 is GTSNPN and CDR2 is SVGIG (reference sequence). CDR3 region: CAWSFTGTRGEKLFF. Here the CDR3 DNA reads TGTGCCTGGAGTTTTACCGGGACAAGGGGTGAAAAACTGTTTTTT.

This clone was seen only a few times. The chain uses TRBV6-6 and TRBJ1-5; 7 bases are shared with TRBD1. Per the germline V gene, CDR1 is MNHNY and CDR2 is SVGAGI (reference sequence). The CDR3 totals 16 residues. V trimming: 5 bases; J trimming: 0 bases; junction bases outside the gene matches: 7. CDR3 DNA sequence: TGTGCCAGCAGTAGACAGGGTGAGGGTAGCAATCAGCCCCAGCATTTT. Amino acids: CASSRQGEGSNQPQHF.

The chain joins TRBV7-8 to TRBJ2-7, with 7 nucleotides matching TRBD1. The CDR3 totals 15 residues. J was trimmed by 6 bases and V by 5 bases; bases with no gene match: 13. The germline V gene has CDR1 SGHVS and CDR2 FQNEAQ. This CDR3 is CASSKARTGTFEQYF. The CDR3 nucleotides are TGTGCCAGCAGCAAAGCCAGGACAGGTACTTTCGAGCAGTACTTC. The whole variable domain, filled in from reference TRBV7-8 and TRBJ2-7, reads GAGVSQSPRYKVAKRGQDVALRCDPISGHVSLFWYQQALGQGPEFLTYFQNEAQLDKSGLPSDRFFAERPEGSVSTLKIQRTQQEDSAVYLCASSKARTGTFEQYFGPGTRLTVT.

The chain is built from TRBV30 and TRBJ2-3; 8 bases are shared with TRBD1. V trimming: 0 bases; J trimming: 9 bases; junction bases outside the gene matches: 17. The CDR3 has 17 amino acids. CDR1 and CDR2 from the germline V gene are GTSNPN and SVGIG (reference sequence). The CDR3 nucleotides read TGTGCCTGGAGTGTACCCCAGCGGACAGGGTGGGCCCGGACGCAGTATTTT. Translating it yields CAWSVPQRTGWARTQYF.

This clone was detected once. The chain has TRBV11-2 and TRBJ2-7; D call uncertain. This CDR3 contains 12 residues. Germline values: CDR1 SGHAT, CDR2 FQNNGV. Trimming took off 5 bases at V and 1 base at J, with 6 bases between the two ends. The DNA of the CDR3 is TGTGCCAGCAGCCCTGCGTCCTACGAGCAGTACTTC. It encodes CASSPASYEQYF.

The chain combines TRBV18 with TRBJ2-5, with 8 positions matching TRBD1. CDR3 size: 13 residues. V lost 6 bases, J lost 10 bases, and 10 bases stayed unmatched. Germline V lookup: CDR1 KGHSH, CDR2 LQKENI. In nucleotides, the CDR3 is TGTGCCAGCTCTCCCAGCCCGGGACAGGACCAGTACTTC. This translates into CASSPSPGQDQYF.